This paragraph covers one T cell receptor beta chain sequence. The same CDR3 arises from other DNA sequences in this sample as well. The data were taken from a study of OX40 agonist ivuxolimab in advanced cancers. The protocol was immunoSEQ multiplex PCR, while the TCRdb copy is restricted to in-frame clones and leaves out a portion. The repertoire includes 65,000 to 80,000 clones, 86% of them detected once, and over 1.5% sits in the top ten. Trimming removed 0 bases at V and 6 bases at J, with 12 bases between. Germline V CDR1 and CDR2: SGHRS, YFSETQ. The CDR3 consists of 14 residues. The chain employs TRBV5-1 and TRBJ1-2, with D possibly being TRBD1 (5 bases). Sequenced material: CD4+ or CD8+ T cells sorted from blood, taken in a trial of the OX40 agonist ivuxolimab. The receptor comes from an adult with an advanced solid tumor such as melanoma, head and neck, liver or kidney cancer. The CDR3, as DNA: TGCGCCAGCAGCTTGGGTGGGGGTAATAATGGCTACACCTTC. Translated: CASSLGGGNNGYTF.